This record covers a single T cell receptor beta chain. Its antigen is not known. This sample is drawn from a study of cytomegalovirus exposure and HLA in healthy donors. Findings of the study overall: A later analysis found that most CMV-associated TCR beta chains appeared HLA-restricted.

This CDR3 is 15 amino acids long. The V gene end was trimmed by 2 bases and the J gene end by 3 bases; junction bases not matched to a gene: 4. Germline V CDR1 and CDR2: MDHEN, SYDVKM. The study ran its PCR with 60 Vbeta and 13 Jbeta primers. Sequencing was performed with immunoSEQ multiplex PCR; in TCRdb, only in-frame clones are kept and a portion is missing. The table includes some 150,000 clones, approximately 90% detected once. The sequence came from a woman aged 25 to 39 in good health and CMV-seronegative. The rearrangement joins TRBV28 to TRBJ2-1, with 7 bases lining up with TRBD1. Input material: PBMCs. CDR3 sequence: CASSLHRGNYNEQFF. The CDR3 coding sequence is TGTGCCAGCAGTTTACACAGGGGCAACTACAATGAGCAGTTCTTC.